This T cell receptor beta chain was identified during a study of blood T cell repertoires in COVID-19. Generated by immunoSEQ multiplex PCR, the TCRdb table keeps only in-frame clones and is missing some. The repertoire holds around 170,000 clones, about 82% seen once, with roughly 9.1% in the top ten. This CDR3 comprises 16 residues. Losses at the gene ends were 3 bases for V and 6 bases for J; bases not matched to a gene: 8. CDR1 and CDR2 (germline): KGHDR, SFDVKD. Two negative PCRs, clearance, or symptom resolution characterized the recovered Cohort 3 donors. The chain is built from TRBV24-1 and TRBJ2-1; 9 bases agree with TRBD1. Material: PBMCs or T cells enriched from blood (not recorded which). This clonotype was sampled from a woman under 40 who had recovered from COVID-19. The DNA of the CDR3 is TGTGCCACCAGTGATATAGGACAGGGGTCCGGCAATGAGCAGTTCTTC. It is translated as CATSDIGQGSGNEQFF.